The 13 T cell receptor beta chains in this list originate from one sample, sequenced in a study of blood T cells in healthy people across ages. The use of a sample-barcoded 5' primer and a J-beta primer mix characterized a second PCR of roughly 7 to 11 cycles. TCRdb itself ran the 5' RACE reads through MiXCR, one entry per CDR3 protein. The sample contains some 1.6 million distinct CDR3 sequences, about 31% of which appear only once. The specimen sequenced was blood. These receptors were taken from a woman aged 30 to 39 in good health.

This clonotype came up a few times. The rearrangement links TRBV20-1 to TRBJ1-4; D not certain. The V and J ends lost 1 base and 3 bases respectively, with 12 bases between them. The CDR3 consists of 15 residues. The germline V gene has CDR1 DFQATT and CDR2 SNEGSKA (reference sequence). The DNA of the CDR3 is TGCAGTGCTAGAGGGATTTGGGAAGCTAATGAAAAACTGTTTTTT. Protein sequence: CSARGIWEANEKLFF.

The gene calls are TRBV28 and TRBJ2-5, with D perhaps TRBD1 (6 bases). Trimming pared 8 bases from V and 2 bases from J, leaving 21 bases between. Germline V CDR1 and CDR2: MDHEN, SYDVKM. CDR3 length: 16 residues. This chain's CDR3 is CASSPLWGPGQETQYF. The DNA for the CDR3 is TGTGCCAGCTCCCCCCTCTGGGGGCCAGGACAAGAGACCCAGTACTTC.

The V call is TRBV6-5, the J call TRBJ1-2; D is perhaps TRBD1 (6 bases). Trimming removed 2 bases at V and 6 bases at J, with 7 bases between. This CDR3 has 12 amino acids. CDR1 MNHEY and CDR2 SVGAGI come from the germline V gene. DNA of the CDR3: TGTGCCAGCAGTTACGGGACAAATGGCTACACCTTC. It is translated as CASSYGTNGYTF.

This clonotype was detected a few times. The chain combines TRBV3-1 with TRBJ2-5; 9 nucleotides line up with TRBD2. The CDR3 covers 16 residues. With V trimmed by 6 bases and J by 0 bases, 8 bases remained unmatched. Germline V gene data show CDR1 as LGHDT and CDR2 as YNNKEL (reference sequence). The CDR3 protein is CASRLSGLAYQETQYF. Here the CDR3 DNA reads TGTGCCAGCAGGCTATCGGGACTAGCATACCAAGAGACCCAGTACTTC.

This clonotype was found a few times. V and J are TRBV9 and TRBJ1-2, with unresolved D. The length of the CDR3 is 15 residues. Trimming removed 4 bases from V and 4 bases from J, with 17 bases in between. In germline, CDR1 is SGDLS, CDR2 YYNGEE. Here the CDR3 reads CASSPSSVMRYGYTF. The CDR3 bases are TGTGCCAGCAGCCCCTCGTCCGTGATGCGCTATGGCTACACCTTC.

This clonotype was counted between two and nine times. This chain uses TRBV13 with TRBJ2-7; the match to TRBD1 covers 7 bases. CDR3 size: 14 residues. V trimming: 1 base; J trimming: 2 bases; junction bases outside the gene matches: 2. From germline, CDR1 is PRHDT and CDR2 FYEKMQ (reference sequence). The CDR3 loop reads CASSLEGQPYEQYF. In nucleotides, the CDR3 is TGTGCCAGCAGCTTAGAGGGACAGCCCTACGAGCAGTACTTC.

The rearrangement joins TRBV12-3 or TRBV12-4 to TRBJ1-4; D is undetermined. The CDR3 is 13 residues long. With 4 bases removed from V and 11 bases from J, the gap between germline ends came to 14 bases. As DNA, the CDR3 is TGTGCCAGCAGTTCGGTACCGCCGGGGAAACTGTTTTTT. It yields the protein CASSSVPPGKLFF.

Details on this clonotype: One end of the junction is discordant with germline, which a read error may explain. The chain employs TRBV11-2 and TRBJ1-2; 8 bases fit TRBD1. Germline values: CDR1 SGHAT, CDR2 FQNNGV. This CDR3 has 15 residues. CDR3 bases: TGTGCCAGCAGCTTAGAGCCAGGGGGCTACTATGGCTACACCTTT. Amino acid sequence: CASSLEPGGYYGYTF.

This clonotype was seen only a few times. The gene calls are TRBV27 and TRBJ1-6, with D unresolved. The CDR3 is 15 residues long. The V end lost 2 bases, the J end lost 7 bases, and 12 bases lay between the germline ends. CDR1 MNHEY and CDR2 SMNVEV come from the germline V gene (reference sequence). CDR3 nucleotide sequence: TGTGCCAGCAGTTTAGGCGCCGGACCCAATTCACCCCTCCACTTT. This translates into CASSLGAGPNSPLHF.

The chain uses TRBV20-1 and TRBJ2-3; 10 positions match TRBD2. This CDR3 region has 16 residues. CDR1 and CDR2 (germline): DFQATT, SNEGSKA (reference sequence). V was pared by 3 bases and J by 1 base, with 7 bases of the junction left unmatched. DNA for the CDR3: TGCAGTGCTAGCACTAGCGGGAAGTCGGGCACAGATACGCAGTATTTT. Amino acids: CSASTSGKSGTDTQYF.

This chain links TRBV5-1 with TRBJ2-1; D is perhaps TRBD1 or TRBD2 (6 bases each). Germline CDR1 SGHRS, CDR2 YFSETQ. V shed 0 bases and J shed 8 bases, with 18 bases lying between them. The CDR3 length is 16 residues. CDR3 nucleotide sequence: TGCGCCAGCAGCTTGGCTCTTACGGGGGCAGGGGATGAGCAGTTCTTC. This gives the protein CASSLALTGAGDEQFF.

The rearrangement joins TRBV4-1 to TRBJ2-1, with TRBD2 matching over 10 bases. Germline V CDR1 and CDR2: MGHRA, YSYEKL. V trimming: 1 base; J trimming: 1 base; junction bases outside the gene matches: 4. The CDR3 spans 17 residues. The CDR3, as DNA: TGCGCCAGCAGCCAAGGAGTAGCGGGAGGATCCTACAATGAGCAGTTCTTC. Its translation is CASSQGVAGGSYNEQFF.

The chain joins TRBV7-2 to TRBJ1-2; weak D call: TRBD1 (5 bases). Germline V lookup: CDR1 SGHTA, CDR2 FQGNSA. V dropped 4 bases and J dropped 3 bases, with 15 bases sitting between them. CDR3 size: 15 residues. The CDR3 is CASSSRPGTDYGYTF. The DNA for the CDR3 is TGTGCCAGCAGCTCACGCCCTGGGACCGACTATGGCTACACCTTC.